This TCR beta chain was captured in a study of blood T cell repertoires in COVID-19. Study-level information: PBMCs, B-cell-depleted T cells, or T cells were the source of the cDNA or gDNA that made up the material.

CDR3 length equals 13 residues. In germline, CDR1 is MNHEY, CDR2 SMNVEV (reference sequence). V was shortened by 4 bases and J by 4 bases, with 10 bases between the two germline ends. Per the original methods: Reference gene primer amplification yielded estimated nucleated cell counts. This table comes from immunoSEQ multiplex PCR, and its TCRdb copy is limited to in-frame clones, with some not included. For V, J and clone size, that table is used; D and trimming come from the DNA. The profile shows 220,000 or so clones, 80% to 90% of them singletons. This clone was counted once. The sequenced sample consisted of PBMCs or T cells enriched from blood (not recorded which). The TCR comes from a woman in her late teens or twenties in a cohort exposed to, infected with or recovered from COVID-19 (not recorded which). V is TRBV27 and J is TRBJ2-5, with a weak D call TRBD1 (6 bases). The CDR3 bases are TGTGCCAGCAGTTCACAGGGCGGAGAGACCCAGTACTTC. This translates into CASSSQGGETQYF.